This passage covers 13 T cell receptor beta chains from one sample sequenced in a study of Tregs in tolerant kidney transplant recipients. Sequencing was performed with immunoSEQ multiplex PCR; in TCRdb, only in-frame clones are kept and a portion is missing. This sample has under 45,000 clones, with 95% found just once. No antigens are known for them. Sequencing was performed on Tregs from blood cultured with allogeneic cells. Every receptor here comes from a human donor in good health.

The chain has TRBV5-1 and TRBJ1-5, with D uncertain. The germline V gene has CDR1 SGHRS and CDR2 YFSETQ. V was trimmed by 1 base and J by 0 bases, leaving 2 bases between them. The CDR3 has 13 residues. Here the CDR3 DNA reads TGCGCCAGCAGCTTGAATAGCAATCAGCCCCAGCATTTT. Amino acids: CASSLNSNQPQHF. The complete variable domain, with remaining parts taken from reference TRBV5-1 and TRBJ1-5, reads KAGVTQTPRYLIKTRGQQVTLSCSPISGHRSVSWYQQTPGQGLQFLFEYFSETQRNKGNFPGRFSGRQFSNSRSEMNVSTLELGDSALYLCASSLNSNQPQHFGDGTRLSIL.

CDR3 in amino acids: CASSQDLGLVGGYTF. CDR3 in DNA: TGTGCCAGCAGCCAAGATCTTGGGTTGGTCGGTGGCTACACCTTC. The chain joins TRBV14 to TRBJ1-2; D gene unclear. CDR1 SGHDN and CDR2 FVKESK come from the germline V gene. This CDR3 contains 15 residues. Trimming stripped 0 bases from V and 7 bases from J, with 15 bases between.

This chain joins TRBV7-9 and TRBJ2-3, with D unclear. The CDR3 totals 14 residues. Trimming pared 2 bases from V and 0 bases from J, leaving 6 bases between. Germline V gene lookup returns CDR1 SEHNR and CDR2 FQNEAQ (reference sequence). The CDR3 protein is CASSLFHSTDTQYF. For the CDR3, the DNA is TGTGCCAGCAGCTTATTTCACAGCACAGATACGCAGTATTTT.

The chain couples TRBV14 to TRBJ1-6, with D possibly being TRBD1 (5 bases). The V gene lost 4 bases and the J gene lost 7 bases, with 11 bases spanning the gap. This CDR3 is built from 14 residues. In germline, CDR1 is SGHDN, CDR2 FVKESK. Written as DNA, the CDR3 is TGTGCCAGCAGCCCCTGGGGGGAGAATTCACCCCTCCACTTT. Translation gives CASSPWGENSPLHF.

V gene TRBV19 combines with J gene TRBJ1-2, with D perhaps matching TRBD1 (5 bases). The V gene lost 6 bases and the J gene lost 5 bases, with 16 bases spanning the gap. Germline V CDR1 and CDR2: LNHDA, SQIVND (reference sequence). CDR3 length: 14 amino acids. The CDR3 spells CASSLSGTFYGYTF. The CDR3 nucleotides are TGTGCCAGTAGCCTCTCCGGGACCTTTTATGGCTACACCTTC.

The chain employs TRBV19 and TRBJ2-1; D uncertain. This CDR3 contains 15 residues. V was cut by 0 bases and J by 4 bases, with 10 bases left in between. Germline loops: CDR1 LNHDA, CDR2 SQIVND (reference sequence). The DNA for the CDR3 is TGTGCCAGTAGTATAGAAGTAAGAAGGTACAATGAGCAGTTCTTC. Translation gives CASSIEVRRYNEQFF.

This clone appeared a single time. V and J are TRBV5-6 and TRBJ2-7; D possibly corresponds to TRBD1 (6 bases). The CDR3 has 18 amino acids. The germline V gene encodes CDR1 SGHDT and CDR2 YYEEEE. Trimming took off 2 bases at V and 2 bases at J, with 23 bases between the two ends. The CDR3 loop is CASSFRARYRAKTYEQYF. DNA of the CDR3: TGTGCCAGCAGCTTCCGGGCCCGGTACAGGGCGAAAACCTACGAGCAGTACTTC.

The genes are TRBV25-1 and TRBJ2-5; the D is unclear. CDR1 and CDR2 from the germline V gene are MGHDK and SYGVNS. V shed 10 bases and J shed 9 bases, with 24 bases lying between them. This CDR3 has 14 residues. The CDR3 is CATGSWRQLEAQYF. The CDR3 DNA follows: TGTGCCACCGGGTCATGGCGACAACTCGAGGCCCAGTACTTC.

The rearrangement uses TRBV7-9 and TRBJ1-6; no clear D gene. The V and J ends lost 5 bases and 5 bases respectively, with 7 bases between them. The CDR3 has 13 amino acids. Germline CDR1 is SEHNR and CDR2 is FQNEAQ (reference sequence). The CDR3 region is CASSNGNNSPLHF. CDR3 coding DNA: TGTGCCAGCAGCAACGGGAATAATTCACCCCTCCACTTT.

The gene calls are TRBV4-1 and TRBJ2-7; possible D gene TRBD2, 6 bases. CDR1 and CDR2 (germline): MGHRA, YSYEKL. This CDR3 is built from 14 residues. Trimming removed 5 bases at V and 2 bases at J, with 13 bases between. The CDR3 DNA sequence: TGCGCCAGCAGCATGTTGGACTACCCCTACGAGCAGTACTTC. It codes for CASSMLDYPYEQYF.

This chain connects TRBV19 to TRBJ2-2, with TRBD1 as a possible D gene (6 bases). Deletions cut 3 bases from V and 5 bases from J, with 19 bases between. From germline, CDR1 is LNHDA and CDR2 SQIVND (reference sequence). The CDR3 is made up of 17 amino acids. CDR3 residues: CASSMGERGRGTGELFF. Here the CDR3 DNA reads TGTGCCAGTAGTATGGGTGAAAGGGGCAGGGGAACCGGGGAGCTGTTTTTT.

The chain is built from TRBV10-3 and TRBJ2-7; TRBD2 matches 8 bases. Trimming cost V 3 bases and J 5 bases; bases outside gene matches: 9. Per germline, CDR1 ENHRY and CDR2 SYGVKD. The CDR3 contains 15 residues. In DNA, the CDR3 is TGTGCCATCAGTGATCTGGGCGGGAGGAAGGACGAGCAGTACTTC. It encodes CAISDLGGRKDEQYF.

The chain uses TRBV30 and TRBJ2-1; no firm D call. The CDR3 sequence is 12 residues long. Germline V gene sequence: CDR1 GTSNPN, CDR2 SVGIG (reference sequence). Trimming stripped 0 bases from V and 9 bases from J, with 9 bases between. Here the CDR3 DNA reads TGTGCCTGGAGTGTAGGGCGGATTGAGCAGTTCTTC. Translated: CAWSVGRIEQFF.